The T cell receptor (beta chain) described here comes from a study of blood T cells in healthy people across ages. Turning to this clonotype: Its target is not known. This sequence may be a read error, since a much larger clone differs from it by one base.

Study-level findings and limits: PBMCs went unsorted, and a conclusive naive versus antigen-experienced comparison was therefore prevented. Nothing was known about donor CMV status, and this possibly confounded expanded clonotype changes.

A second PCR of about 6 to 11 cycles used a sample-barcoded 5' primer and a J-beta primer mix. Each cDNA molecule was tagged by a template-switch adaptor that had 12 random nucleotides. TCRdb redid the calling of the 5' RACE reads with MiXCR, one entry per CDR3 protein. The sample records about 780,000 distinct CDR3 sequences, around half being singletons. CDR1 SGHAT and CDR2 FQDESV come from the germline V gene (reference sequence). This CDR3 region has 15 residues. This sequence originates from an elderly man in good health. The specimen sequenced was blood. V usage is TRBV11-1 and J usage is TRBJ2-6; D not certain. The DNA of the CDR3 is TGTACCAGCAGCTCCCTGGCCTCTGGGGCCAACGTCCTGACTTTC. This sequence encodes CTSSSLASGANVLTF.